Sequencing of this T cell receptor (beta chain) was carried out in a study of radiotherapy plus CTLA-4 blockade in lung cancer. Overall study findings and caveats: Following radiotherapy plus ipilimumab, tumor-derived TCR clones expanded in the blood.

On this clone: Its specificity is not known.

Germline-derived CDR1 and CDR2 are SGHAT and FQNNGV. The V segment lost 5 bases and the J segment 3 bases; nucleotides outside the gene matches: 9. The CDR3 covers 16 residues. Clones were read by immunoSEQ multiplex PCR, and TCRdb kept only the in-frame ones, dropping some. The sample consists of 85,000 to 100,000 clones, roughly 70% of them appearing once. This clonotype was sampled from a human donor with non-small cell lung cancer that progressed on radiotherapy plus ipilimumab. This material consisted of peripheral blood, taken from a patient treated with radiotherapy plus ipilimumab. This chain uses TRBV11-2 with TRBJ2-3; TRBD1 agrees at 9 bases. The CDR3 here is CASSPRGDRATDTQYF. In DNA form, the CDR3 reads TGTGCCAGCAGCCCGCGCGGGGACAGGGCAACAGATACGCAGTATTTT.